The T cell receptor beta chain under discussion was sequenced for a study of CD8 T cells in ankylosing spondylitis (dated by TCRdb to between 2016 and 2019). Looking at the study overall: To find TCR variants linked to disease, the study profiled T cell receptor beta repertoires in ankylosing spondylitis patients and healthy donors. In total, the full study cohort was made up of some 110 healthy donors and 25 to 30 ankylosing spondylitis patients. Samples of peripheral blood were taken, and for ankylosing spondylitis patients, synovial fluid was collected as well. Study-wide conclusions, independent of this receptor: Some motif variants had previously been reported in the synovial fluid and blood of reactive arthritis patients, which suggests shared mechanisms of disease initiation. The disease-linked clones had a CD8+ phenotype and were found at relatively low frequencies in peripheral blood. The disease-linked clones were reported as significantly enriched in matched synovial fluid samples from ankylosing spondylitis patients. Blood from ankylosing spondylitis patients appeared to be characterized by a TCR beta motif made up of several highly homologous amino acid variants.

With respect to this clonotype: What antigen it recognizes has not been identified. One base away there is no much larger clone; base qualities are not given.

The sample was run on an Illumina HiSeq 2500. Quantitative 5'-RACE with molecular barcodes was used to prepare TCR beta libraries. The authors processed their data as follows. A new computational method based on a probabilistic model of VDJ rearrangement was used to identify disease-linked TCR variants. The public sequencing data were trimmed at Q25 with fastp and processed into clonotypes with MiXCR by TCRdb, which kept only in-frame beta chains. Each entry merges the rows of one CDR3 protein and shows their most common DNA and genes. TCRdb's processing, not the study's, gives the V and J calls here. This sample gives roughly 230,000 distinct CDR3 sequences in total; about 18% of them show up just once. Of the sample, less than 35% is held by the ten largest clones. For this chain, trimming is 3 bases at the V end and 14 bases at the J end, and the number of junction bases without a gene match is 12. The CDR3, from cysteine to phenylalanine, totals 15 residues. Only the CDR3 DNA is retained, 45 bases long and in frame from the first base.

The clonotype originates from a male donor with ankylosing spondylitis or in good health (not recorded which). Source material: blood, either unsorted or a sorted T cell fraction (not recorded which). The chain is assembled from TRBV12-3 or TRBV12-4 and TRBJ2-3; a stretch of 12 junction bases matches TRBD2. This receptor has the CDR3 CASSLGLAGGAGWYF. The DNA sequence reads TGTGCCAGCAGTTTGGGGCTAGCGGGAGGGGCCGGGTGGTATTTT.